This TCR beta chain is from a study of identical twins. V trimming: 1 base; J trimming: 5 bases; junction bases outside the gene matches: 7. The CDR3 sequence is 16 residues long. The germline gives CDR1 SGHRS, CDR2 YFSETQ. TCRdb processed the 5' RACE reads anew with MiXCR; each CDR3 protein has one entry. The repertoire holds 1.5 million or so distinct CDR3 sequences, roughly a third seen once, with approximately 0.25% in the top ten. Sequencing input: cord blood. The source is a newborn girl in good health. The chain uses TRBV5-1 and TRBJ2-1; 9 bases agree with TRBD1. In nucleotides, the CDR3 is TGCGCCAGCAGCTTGTCCCCTGACAGGGGGAACAATGAGCAGTTCTTC. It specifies CASSLSPDRGNNEQFF.